A single sample is the source of the 29 T cell receptor beta chains below, sequenced in a study of T cells in localized non-small cell lung cancer (dated by TCRdb to 2018 to 2020). The protocol used for the library was the immunoSEQ multiplex PCR assay. TCRdb mirrors the immuneACCESS table, restricted to in-frame sequences. Some clones are absent from its copies; in checked studies, under half trace to an unresolved V gene, and the reason for the others is unknown. This sample has about 40,000 clones in its table, and more than 75% of those were observed once. In total, the top ten clones hold approximately 3.6% of the sample. Here the sequenced sample was peripheral blood, taken before any cancer treatment. The source of these receptors is a man aged 18-55 years with stage I lung adenocarcinoma.

The rearrangement uses TRBV30 and TRBJ2-5; the D gene could be TRBD1 or TRBD2 (6 bases each). V lost 4 bases, J lost 5 bases, and 14 bases lay in between. In germline, CDR1 is GTSNPN, CDR2 SVGIG (reference sequence). This CDR3 is 13 amino acids long. As DNA, the CDR3 is TGTGCCTGGAACCCCGGGGGCAGGGAGACCCAGTACTTC. Protein sequence: CAWNPGGRETQYF.

The chain links TRBV7-6 to TRBJ1-4; TRBD1 agrees at 9 bases. This CDR3 is 15 amino acids long. The germline CDR1 and CDR2 sequences are SGHVS and FNYEAQ. V was clipped by 5 bases and J by 8 bases; unmatched bases: 9. CDR3 region: CASSAQYRGQEKLFF. The DNA of the CDR3 is TGTGCCAGCAGCGCCCAATACAGGGGGCAAGAAAAACTGTTTTTT.

Only one count was recorded for this clone. The chain employs TRBV7-9 and TRBJ2-7, with 7 bases lining up with TRBD1. The length of the CDR3 is 16 residues. V dropped 5 bases and J dropped 0; count of bases not matched to a gene: 10. Germline CDR1 and CDR2: SEHNR and FQNEAQ (reference sequence). The CDR3 nucleotides are TGTGCCAGCAGCCCCCCGGGACAGTATTCCTCCTACGAGCAGTACTTC. As protein: CASSPPGQYSSYEQYF. Based on the CDR3 plus reference TRBV7-9 and TRBJ2-7, the full variable domain is DTGVSQNPRHKITKRGQNVTFRCDPISEHNRLYWYRQTLGQGPEFLTYFQNEAQLEKSRLLSDRFSAERPKGSFSTLEIQRTEQGDSAMYLCASSPPGQYSSYEQYFGPGTRLTVT.

The gene calls are TRBV7-3 and TRBJ1-5, with D uncertain. The CDR3 loop spans 13 amino acids. Trimming removed 5 bases at V and 4 bases at J, with 9 bases between. Germline V gene sequence: CDR1 SGHTA, CDR2 FQGTGA. CDR3 loop: CASSPNLNQPQHF. The CDR3, as DNA: TGTGCCAGCAGCCCAAACCTTAATCAGCCCCAGCATTTT.

This chain links TRBV27 with TRBJ2-1; 7 bases are shared with TRBD1. The V segment lost 0 bases and the J segment 6 bases; nucleotides outside the gene matches: 8. Per the germline V gene, CDR1 is MNHEY and CDR2 is SMNVEV (reference sequence). This CDR3 comprises 16 residues. CDR3 sequence (DNA): TGTGCCAGCAGTTTATCCGAGGGGGCGTTAACCAATGAGCAGTTCTTC. Translating gives CASSLSEGALTNEQFF.

This rearrangement joins TRBV29-1 to TRBJ1-1; D is unclear. Trimming took 2 bases from V and 2 from J, leaving 6 bases between them. The V gene's germline CDR1 is SQVTM and CDR2 ANQGSEA. CDR3 length: 12 residues. The CDR3: CSVEKQNTEAFF. Written as DNA, the CDR3 is TGCAGCGTTGAAAAGCAAAACACTGAAGCTTTCTTT.

The J gene is TRBJ1-2, the V gene TRBV7-3, with D uncertain. In germline, CDR1 is SGHTA, CDR2 FQGTGA. The CDR3 is 16 amino acids. The V and J ends lost 0 bases and 7 bases respectively, with 18 bases between them. CDR3 sequence reads: CASSLTFSDHVSGYTF. The CDR3 nucleotides read TGTGCCAGCAGCTTAACGTTCTCGGATCACGTCTCTGGCTACACCTTC. Based on the CDR3 plus reference TRBV7-3 and TRBJ1-2, the full variable domain is GAGVSQTPSNKVTEKGKYVELRCDPISGHTALYWYRQSLGQGPEFLIYFQGTGAADDSGLPNDRFFAVRPEGSVSTLKIQRTERGDSAVYLCASSLTFSDHVSGYTFGSGTRLTVV.

The chain has TRBV4-1 and TRBJ1-3, with D uncertain. The germline gives CDR1 MGHRA, CDR2 YSYEKL. V lost 0 bases and J 0 bases, leaving 9 bases between the germline ends. The CDR3 totals 16 residues. The CDR3 nucleotides are TGCGCCAGCAGCCAAGAGATGACGGACTCTGGAAACACCATATATTTT. Residues: CASSQEMTDSGNTIYF.

V gene TRBV7-8 combines with J gene TRBJ2-3; D is possibly TRBD1 (5 bases). V shed 4 bases and J shed 1 base, with 12 bases lying between them. Germline V lookup: CDR1 SGHVS, CDR2 FQNEAQ. This CDR3 contains 15 residues. The CDR3 DNA is TGTGCCAGCAGCTCCGCAGGGTTCGGCACAGATACGCAGTATTTT. Encoded protein: CASSSAGFGTDTQYF.

The chain links TRBV15 to TRBJ2-1; D is possibly TRBD1 (5 bases). The germline V gene encodes CDR1 LNHNV and CDR2 YYDKDF (reference sequence). Trimming removed 5 bases at V and 12 bases at J, with 17 bases between. The CDR3 has 13 amino acids. CDR3 in amino acids: CATSVETTTVQFF. The CDR3 DNA reads as TGTGCCACCAGCGTAGAAACCACGACAGTGCAGTTCTTC.

This chain links TRBV2 with TRBJ1-3; possibly TRBD1 for D (5 bases). The V end lost 5 bases, the J end lost 2 bases, and 10 bases lay between the germline ends. The length of the CDR3 is 14 residues. Germline V CDR1 and CDR2: SNHLY, FYNNEI. CDR3 protein: CASSLQVTGNTIYF. In nucleotides, the CDR3 is TGTGCCAGCAGTTTACAGGTTACTGGAAACACCATATATTTT.

The chain recombines TRBV4-2 with TRBJ2-3; 12 bases fit TRBD2. This CDR3 spans 16 amino acids. The V and J ends lost 4 bases and 4 bases, in that order; junction bases with no gene match: 6. Germline CDR1 reads LGHNA; CDR2 reads YNFKEQ. The chain's CDR3 is CASSPTSGGGADTQYF. The CDR3, as DNA: TGTGCCAGCAGCCCGACTAGCGGGGGAGGTGCAGATACGCAGTATTTT.

The chain is built from TRBV7-2 and TRBJ1-3; possibly TRBD1 for D (5 bases). With 3 bases removed from V and 3 bases from J, the gap between germline ends came to 12 bases. The CDR3 totals 15 residues. Germline-derived CDR1 and CDR2 are SGHTA and FQGNSA. CDR3 coding DNA: TGTGCCAGCAGCTTGACTGGGGGGGGTGGAAACACCATATATTTT. Translating gives CASSLTGGGGNTIYF.

The rearrangement joins TRBV19 to TRBJ1-5; unclear D gene. Looked up from germline, CDR1 is LNHDA and CDR2 is SQIVND (reference sequence). This CDR3 contains 15 residues. V gave up 0 bases and J gave up 0 bases, with 6 bases separating them. The chain's CDR3 is CASSIEAYSNQPQHF. For the CDR3, the DNA is TGTGCCAGTAGTATAGAGGCTTATAGCAATCAGCCCCAGCATTTT. The full variable domain, rest sourced from reference TRBV19 and TRBJ1-5, is DGGITQSPKYLFRKEGQNVTLSCEQNLNHDAMYWYRQDPGQGLRLIYYSQIVNDFQKGDIAEGYSVSREKKESFPLTVTSAQKNPTAFYLCASSIEAYSNQPQHFGDGTRLSIL.

The V and J genes are TRBV19 and TRBJ1-6; D might be TRBD1 (5 bases). Germline lookup yields CDR1 LNHDA and CDR2 SQIVND (reference sequence). This CDR3 is 15 amino acids long. With 7 bases removed from V and 10 bases from J, the gap between germline ends came to 20 bases. CDR3 DNA sequence: TGTGCCAGTACCTATGCCTCTGGGGGTCGCTCACCCCTCCACTTT. Residues: CASTYASGGRSPLHF. The entire variable domain, with the rest obtained from reference TRBV19 and TRBJ1-6, is as follows: DGGITQSPKYLFRKEGQNVTLSCEQNLNHDAMYWYRQDPGQGLRLIYYSQIVNDFQKGDIAEGYSVSREKKESFPLTVTSAQKNPTAFYLCASTYASGGRSPLHFGNGTRLTVT.

The chain recombines TRBV19 with TRBJ2-6; D gene uncertain. V was trimmed by 6 bases and J by 0 bases, leaving 6 bases between them. The CDR3 totals 14 residues. CDR1 is LNHDA, CDR2 SQIVND, per germline (reference sequence). Here the CDR3 DNA reads TGTGCCAGTAGGATCAGCTCTGGGGCCAACGTCCTGACTTTC. Translated: CASRISSGANVLTF.

The genes are TRBV6-5 and TRBJ1-2; a possible D gene is TRBD1 (5 bases). The CDR3 is made up of 15 amino acids. Per germline, CDR1 MNHEY and CDR2 SVGAGI. The V and J ends lost 2 bases and 5 bases respectively, with 15 bases between them. CDR3 in amino acids: CASSYGLGGVYGYTF. CDR3 coding DNA: TGTGCCAGCAGTTACGGGCTTGGGGGGGTTTATGGCTACACCTTC.

The chain joins TRBV7-9 to TRBJ1-1; 9 nucleotides agree with TRBD1. Germline lookup yields CDR1 SEHNR and CDR2 FQNEAQ (reference sequence). J lost 3 bases, V lost 3 bases, and 2 bases had no gene match. The CDR3 contains 14 residues. DNA for the CDR3: TGTGCCAGCAGCTTCAGGACAGGGGACACTGAAGCTTTCTTT. It codes for CASSFRTGDTEAFF.

This chain uses TRBV27 with TRBJ1-2, with 8 bases that match TRBD1. The CDR3 has 17 amino acids. V shed 3 bases, J shed 4 bases, and the junction held 13 bases outside the gene matches. The germline V gene encodes CDR1 MNHEY and CDR2 SMNVEV (reference sequence). The DNA for the CDR3 is TGTGCCAGCAGTTTGACCCCTCGGACAGGGCTCAGCTATGGCTACACCTTC. It yields the protein CASSLTPRTGLSYGYTF.

The chain uses TRBV5-5 and TRBJ2-2, with D possibly TRBD2 on 6 matching bases. Trimming pared 0 bases from V and 8 bases from J, leaving 14 bases between. Germline V gene lookup returns CDR1 SGHKS and CDR2 YYEKEE (reference sequence). The CDR3 covers 15 residues. This chain's CDR3 is CASSLVSGVSGELFF. The CDR3 nucleotides are TGTGCCAGCAGCTTGGTCTCGGGGGTATCTGGGGAGCTGTTTTTT.

The CDR3 region has the DNA TGTGCCAGCAGCTTGGTGTTAGCGGGCTCCTACGAGCAGTACTTC. As protein: CASSLVLAGSYEQYF. The chain employs TRBV5-6 and TRBJ2-7, with 7 bases fitting TRBD2. The CDR3 runs to 15 residues. The V gene's germline CDR1 is SGHDT and CDR2 YYEEEE. With V trimmed by 0 bases and J by 0 bases, 3 bases remained unmatched.

This clone is a singleton in its sample. The chain couples TRBV9 to TRBJ1-1; D call uncertain. Between the trimmed V and J ends, which lost 0 bases and 6 bases, there was a span of 12 bases. Germline V gives CDR1 SGDLS, CDR2 YYNGEE. This CDR3 is 14 amino acids long. The CDR3 sequence: CASSVAGSYAEAFF. DNA for the CDR3: TGTGCCAGCAGCGTAGCCGGCAGCTATGCTGAAGCTTTCTTT.

This rearrangement joins TRBV6-5 to TRBJ1-4, with D uncertain. Per germline, CDR1 MNHEY and CDR2 SVGAGI. The CDR3 extends over 11 amino acids. Trimming removed 7 bases at V and 10 bases at J, with 10 bases between. CDR3 coding DNA: TGTGCCAGCAAGGAGGGCGGAAAACTGTTTTTT. Translation: CASKEGGKLFF.

Only a few counts were recorded for this clone. The V call is TRBV30, the J call TRBJ2-2; D not resolved. Germline V gene data show CDR1 as GTSNPN and CDR2 as SVGIG (reference sequence). This CDR3 is built from 13 residues. V lost 0 bases to trimming and J lost 7 bases, with 9 bases between them. CDR3 residues: CAWSVGFGGELFF. The CDR3 DNA reads TGTGCCTGGAGTGTTGGTTTTGGCGGGGAGCTGTTTTTT.

The chain joins TRBV27 to TRBJ2-1, with TRBD2 identical over 8 bases. Germline CDR1 is MNHEY and CDR2 is SMNVEV (reference sequence). J lost 0 bases, V lost 4 bases, and 20 bases had no gene match. The CDR3 is 21 residues long. DNA of the CDR3: TGTGCCAGCAGTTATTTTATCGGGCGGGGGGCCCTCGAGAGCTCCTACAATGAGCAGTTCTTC. Amino acid sequence: CASSYFIGRGALESSYNEQFF.

This clone was found once. The chain joins TRBV7-8 to TRBJ1-1; no firm D call. The CDR3 is made up of 14 amino acids. V was shortened by 0 bases and J by 1 base, with 6 bases between the two germline ends. Germline V gene sequence: CDR1 SGHVS, CDR2 FQNEAQ. The DNA for the CDR3 is TGTGCCAGCAGCTTAGCTGTCCAGAACACTGAAGCTTTCTTT. Encoded protein: CASSLAVQNTEAFF.

The chain uses TRBV29-1 and TRBJ1-1, with D perhaps matching TRBD1 (6 bases). Germline CDR1 and CDR2: SQVTM and ANQGSEA. Trimming pared 6 bases from V and 0 bases from J, leaving 14 bases between. The length of the CDR3 is 14 residues. In DNA, the CDR3 is TGCAGCGTCAAAAGGGGGTCCATGAACACTGAAGCTTTCTTT. Amino acids: CSVKRGSMNTEAFF.

The chain is built from TRBV15 and TRBJ1-2, with 10 bases that match TRBD1. Germline V gene data show CDR1 as LNHNV and CDR2 as YYDKDF (reference sequence). This CDR3 comprises 18 residues. V lost 0 bases, J lost 0 bases, and 7 bases stayed unmatched. The CDR3 region is CATSRDTYGQGANYGYTF. DNA for the CDR3: TGTGCCACCAGCAGAGATACTTATGGACAGGGGGCTAACTATGGCTACACCTTC.

This CDR3 reads CASSSGQNYGYTF. CDR3 DNA sequence: TGTGCCAGCAGTTCGGGACAGAACTATGGCTACACCTTC. The V gene is TRBV5-4, the J gene TRBJ1-2; 7 positions agree with TRBD1. CDR1 is SGHNT, CDR2 YYREEE, per germline (reference sequence). V lost 5 bases to trimming and J lost 2 bases; unmatched junction nucleotides: 3. The CDR3 is 13 residues long.